This passage covers 9 T cell receptor beta chains from one sample sequenced in a study of read filtering for tumor transcriptome and immune sequencing. From 300 to 400 ng of RNA, a library with molecular barcoded alpha/delta and beta/gamma adaptors was made. TCRdb independently ran MiXCR on the reads; one entry per CDR3 protein. The sample carries some 62,000 distinct CDR3 sequences, approximately 15% recorded once. The sample taken for sequencing was a population of CD138-negative cells sorted from bone marrow. The receptors come from a donor aged 40 or over with multiple myeloma.

This clonotype was seen at least ten times. The chain has TRBV4-3 and TRBJ1-2; 9 bases line up with TRBD1. This CDR3 has 16 amino acids. The trim removed 0 bases at V and 4 bases at J, leaving 6 bases unmatched. Germline V gene data show CDR1 as LGHNA and CDR2 as YSLEER. The CDR3 DNA is TGCGCCAGCAGCCAAGATTTAACAGGGGGCTCCTATGGCTACACCTTC. It specifies CASSQDLTGGSYGYTF.

The sample holds many counts of this clonotype. This chain uses TRBV4-2 with TRBJ2-7; D unresolved. The germline gives CDR1 LGHNA, CDR2 YNFKEQ. The CDR3 consists of 14 residues. V shed 0 bases and J shed 7 bases, with 13 bases lying between them. This CDR3 reads CASSQEALAGEQYF. CDR3 coding DNA: TGTGCCAGCAGCCAAGAAGCGCTCGCTGGGGAGCAGTACTTC.

This clonotype was detected ten times or more. The J gene is TRBJ2-1, the V gene TRBV4-2; D perhaps matches TRBD1 (6 bases). Deletions cut 2 bases from V and 8 bases from J, with 19 bases between. CDR1 LGHNA and CDR2 YNFKEQ come from the germline V gene. This CDR3 has 16 residues. This chain's CDR3 is CASSQRQGTNPDEQFF. CDR3 bases: TGTGCCAGCAGCCAACGCCAGGGGACAAATCCTGATGAGCAGTTCTTC.

This clonotype was recorded many times. CDR3 coding DNA: TGTGCCAGCTTCCGCCAGAACACCGGGGAGCTGTTTTTT. Translated: CASFRQNTGELFF. The chain employs TRBV6-2 or TRBV6-3 and TRBJ2-2; D is undetermined. The CDR3 length is 13 residues. Between the trimmed V and J ends, which lost 8 bases and 1 base, there was a span of 8 bases. The germline CDR1 and CDR2 sequences are MNHEY and SVGEGT.

This CDR3 reads CSATPGGVFTGELFF. The CDR3 DNA reads as TGCAGTGCCACCCCAGGGGGCGTCTTCACCGGGGAGCTGTTTTTT. This chain joins TRBV20-1 and TRBJ2-2; 8 bases fit TRBD1. Germline loops: CDR1 DFQATT, CDR2 SNEGSKA (reference sequence). Losses at the gene ends were 6 bases for V and 4 bases for J; bases not matched to a gene: 10. The CDR3 length is 15 residues.

This clonotype was counted ten times or more. The rearrangement uses TRBV4-2 and TRBJ2-7; D possibly corresponds to TRBD1 (5 bases). The germline V gene has CDR1 LGHNA and CDR2 YNFKEQ. The CDR3 contains 12 residues. V dropped 3 bases and J dropped 10 bases, with 13 bases sitting between them. The CDR3 coding sequence is TGTGCCAGCAGCCAGCCCTCAGGGTCCCAGTACTTC. Its protein is CASSQPSGSQYF.

The J gene is TRBJ2-7, the V gene TRBV6-2 or TRBV6-3; TRBD2 matches at 11 bases. Trimming cost V 2 bases and J 4 bases; bases outside gene matches: 10. The CDR3 is made up of 17 amino acids. Germline V gene data show CDR1 as MNHEY and CDR2 as SVGEGT. The CDR3 is CASSYRLAGGTIYEQYF. In DNA form, the CDR3 reads TGTGCCAGCAGTTACCGATTAGCGGGAGGGACTATTTACGAGCAGTACTTC.

There are many counts of this clonotype. J is TRBJ1-1 and V is TRBV7-6; unclear D gene. Germline-derived CDR1 and CDR2 are SGHVS and FNYEAQ. Trimming removed 5 bases from V and 7 bases from J, with 20 bases in between. This CDR3 comprises 15 residues. The chain's CDR3 is CASSPNPASEVEAFF. CDR3 DNA: TGTGCCAGCAGCCCAAATCCCGCGTCGGAGGTTGAAGCTTTCTTT.

This clonotype was recorded at least ten times. The CDR3 spells CASSLTRGFQETQYF. The CDR3 bases are TGTGCCAGCAGTTTGACCAGGGGTTTCCAAGAGACCCAGTACTTC. The genes are TRBV7-3 and TRBJ2-5; a possible D gene is TRBD1 (6 bases). CDR3 length: 15 residues. V shed 6 bases and J shed 1 base, with 15 bases lying between them. CDR1 and CDR2 from the germline V gene are SGHTA and FQGTGA.